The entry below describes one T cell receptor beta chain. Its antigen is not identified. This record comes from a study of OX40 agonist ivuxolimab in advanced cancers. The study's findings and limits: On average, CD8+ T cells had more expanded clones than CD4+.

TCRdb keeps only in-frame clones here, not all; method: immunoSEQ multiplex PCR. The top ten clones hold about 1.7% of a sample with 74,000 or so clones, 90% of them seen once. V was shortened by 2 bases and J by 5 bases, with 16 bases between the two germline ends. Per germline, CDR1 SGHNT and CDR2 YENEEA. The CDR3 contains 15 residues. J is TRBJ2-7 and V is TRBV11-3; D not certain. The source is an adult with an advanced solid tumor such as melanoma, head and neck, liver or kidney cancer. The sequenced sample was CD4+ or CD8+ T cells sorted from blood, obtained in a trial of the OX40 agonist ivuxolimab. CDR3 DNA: TGTGCCAGCAGCTTACTCTGGGCCCAAGGTCACGAGCAGTACTTC. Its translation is CASSLLWAQGHEQYF.